The 25 T cell receptor beta chains below were found in one sample sequenced in a study of identical twins. TCRdb passed the 5' RACE reads through MiXCR, listing each CDR3 protein once. This table holds 200,000 or so distinct CDR3 sequences, less than 8% found once. These same data were also listed under a study on yellow fever vaccine responses in identical twins.

The specimen sequenced was memory (CD45RO+) T cells sorted from blood. The receptors here all came from a woman between 18 and 30 years old in good health.

This clonotype counts as medium-sized. The V call is TRBV5-1, the J call TRBJ2-5; D is uncertain. The V gene lost 1 base and the J gene lost 5 bases, with 6 bases spanning the gap. Germline lookup yields CDR1 SGHRS and CDR2 YFSETQ. This CDR3 comprises 12 residues. The CDR3 is CASSLNSETQYF. The CDR3 DNA reads TGCGCCAGCAGCTTGAACAGCGAGACCCAGTACTTC. Variable domain in full (rest from reference TRBV5-1 and TRBJ2-5): KAGVTQTPRYLIKTRGQQVTLSCSPISGHRSVSWYQQTPGQGLQFLFEYFSETQRNKGNFPGRFSGRQFSNSRSEMNVSTLELGDSALYLCASSLNSETQYFGPGTRLLVL.

The CDR3 DNA sequence: TGTGCCAGCAGCCGGGGACAGGGAGCGCCCTACGAGCAGTACTTC. The encoded protein is CASSRGQGAPYEQYF. This sequence joins TRBV11-1 and TRBJ2-7; 9 positions agree with TRBD1. The germline gives CDR1 SGHAT, CDR2 FQDESV (reference sequence). This CDR3 spans 15 amino acids. V shed 5 bases and J 2 bases; nucleotides not matched to a gene: 7. Combining the CDR3 with reference TRBV11-1 and TRBJ2-7 gives the whole variable domain EAEVAQSPRYKITEKSQAVAFWCDPISGHATLYWYRQILGQGPELLVQFQDESVVDDSQLPKDRFSAERLKGVDSTLKIQPAELGDSAMYLCASSRGQGAPYEQYFGPGTRLTVT.

In this sample, this clonotype turned up once. V usage is TRBV30 and J usage is TRBJ2-7; tentatively, D is TRBD2 (6 bases). V was clipped by 2 bases and J by 2 bases, with 10 bases between them. Germline-derived CDR1 and CDR2 are GTSNPN and SVGIG (reference sequence). The CDR3 spans 13 residues. CDR3 nucleotides: TGTGCCTGGAGTTCGGCGGGGACCTACGAGCAGTACTTC. Protein: CAWSSAGTYEQYF.

The V gene is TRBV7-2, the J gene TRBJ2-3; TRBD2 aligns across 9 bases. The CDR3 is 17 residues long. The V segment lost 6 bases and the J segment 4 bases; nucleotides outside the gene matches: 14. CDR1 and CDR2 (germline): SGHTA, FQGNSA. The CDR3 loop reads CASRKGVAGVAPDTQYF. CDR3 in DNA: TGTGCCAGCAGGAAAGGCGTAGCGGGAGTTGCGCCAGATACGCAGTATTTT.

This clonotype showed up just a few times. The rearrangement uses TRBV10-3 and TRBJ1-5; D not certain. Trimming removed 4 bases from V and 5 bases from J, with 9 bases in between. Germline assignment: CDR1 ENHRY and CDR2 SYGVKD. The CDR3 length is 13 residues. CDR3: CAISAEDHQPQHF. The CDR3 nucleotides are TGTGCCATCAGTGCTGAGGACCATCAGCCCCAGCATTTT.

There are many counts of this clonotype. The chain employs TRBV4-2 and TRBJ2-7; tentative D call: TRBD2 (6 bases). This CDR3 is built from 13 residues. The V gene's germline CDR1 is LGHNA and CDR2 YNFKEQ. Trimming cost V 1 base and J 4 bases, with 8 bases left between them. The CDR3 DNA reads TGTGCCAGCAGCCAAGGACTAGGTTACGAGCAGTACTTC. Its protein product is CASSQGLGYEQYF.

This clonotype was seen a few times. This chain links TRBV20-1 with TRBJ1-1, with D perhaps matching TRBD1 (6 bases). Per germline, CDR1 DFQATT and CDR2 SNEGSKA (reference sequence). This CDR3 comprises 13 residues. Here the CDR3 reads CRTRGLTDTEAFF. CDR3 DNA: TGCAGGACCCGGGGGCTAACAGACACTGAAGCTTTCTTT.

This clonotype was counted a few times. This chain links TRBV7-2 with TRBJ2-5; TRBD2 matches at 13 bases. CDR1 and CDR2 from the germline V gene are SGHTA and FQGNSA. The CDR3 has 18 amino acids. The junction had 5 bases not matched to a gene; V was cut back by 0 bases and J by 1 base. The CDR3 DNA follows: TGTGCCAGCAGCTTAGCGATACTAGCGGGAGGGTTCCAAGAGACCCAGTACTTC. The encoded protein is CASSLAILAGGFQETQYF.

V and J are TRBV7-9 and TRBJ2-7; D uncertain. V dropped 3 bases and J dropped 4 bases, with 7 bases sitting between them. From germline, CDR1 is SEHNR and CDR2 FQNEAQ (reference sequence). The CDR3 extends over 12 amino acids. CDR3 residues: CASSFQSYEQYF. In DNA form, the CDR3 reads TGTGCCAGCAGCTTTCAAAGTTACGAGCAGTACTTC.

This clonotype was detected many times. The chain links TRBV12-3 or TRBV12-4 to TRBJ1-1; no firm D call. V was cut by 3 bases and J by 1 base, with 12 bases left in between. The CDR3 contains 15 residues. CDR3 in amino acids: CASSFSLGGNTEAFF. The CDR3 DNA follows: TGTGCCAGCAGTTTTTCGTTGGGAGGGAACACTGAAGCTTTCTTT.

The sample holds many counts of this clonotype. This chain connects TRBV12-3 or TRBV12-4 to TRBJ1-5; 11 bases align to TRBD1. V dropped 6 bases and J dropped 7; count of bases not matched to a gene: 8. The CDR3 has 15 amino acids. The DNA of the CDR3 is TGTGCCAGCAGCCCCGGGACAGGGGGTGACCAGCCCCAGCATTTT. Its protein is CASSPGTGGDQPQHF.

This clonotype occurred many times. The chain carries TRBV7-9 and TRBJ1-1; no definite D call. V lost 5 bases and J lost 2, with 6 bases in between. This CDR3 is 12 amino acids long. Germline V CDR1 and CDR2: SEHNR, FQNEAQ (reference sequence). The CDR3 here is CASSPRNTEAFF. The CDR3 nucleotides read TGTGCCAGCAGCCCAAGAAACACTGAAGCTTTCTTT.

This clonotype was counted at least ten times. This chain links TRBV6-1 with TRBJ2-2; the D call may be TRBD1 or TRBD2 (5 bases each). V was pared by 5 bases and J by 3 bases, with 7 bases between. CDR3 size: 13 residues. Per germline, CDR1 MNHNS and CDR2 SASEGT. The CDR3 coding sequence is TGTGCCAGCAGTCGGGACCACACCGGGGAGCTGTTTTTT. Its translation is CASSRDHTGELFF.

This chain connects TRBV2 to TRBJ2-1, with a possible D match to TRBD2 (5 bases). The CDR3 is 15 amino acids. Between the trimmed V and J ends, which lost 7 bases and 4 bases, there was a span of 17 bases. CDR1 is SNHLY and CDR2 is FYNNEI in the germline V gene. The CDR3 DNA sequence: TGTGCCAGCAACATCGGACTGGGTGGGTACAATGAGCAGTTCTTC. It is translated as CASNIGLGGYNEQFF.

This clonotype came up many times. J is TRBJ2-6 and V is TRBV20-1; the D is unclear. The CDR3 length is 15 residues. Germline V gives CDR1 DFQATT, CDR2 SNEGSKA (reference sequence). V was cut by 3 bases and J by 0 bases, with 9 bases left in between. CDR3 in amino acids: CSARVGPSGANVLTF. CDR3 sequence (DNA): TGCAGTGCTAGGGTTGGGCCCTCTGGGGCCAACGTCCTGACTTTC.

This clonotype was seen at least ten times. V is TRBV29-1 and J is TRBJ2-5; D may match TRBD1 or TRBD2 (5 bases each). This CDR3 has 12 residues. Per the germline V gene, CDR1 is SQVTM and CDR2 is ANQGSEA. V lost 6 bases to trimming and J lost 2 bases, with 10 bases between them. In DNA form, the CDR3 reads TGCAGCGTGGGGACCTTTCAAGAGACCCAGTACTTC. The encoded protein is CSVGTFQETQYF.

The CDR3 loop is CASRPGQLNQPQHF. Here the CDR3 DNA reads TGTGCCAGCAGGCCGGGACAGTTAAATCAGCCCCAGCATTTT. This sequence joins TRBV6-1 and TRBJ1-5, with 7 bases identical to TRBD1. The CDR3 sequence is 14 residues long. Germline trimming cut 6 bases from V and 4 bases from J; bases unmatched to any gene: 6. Germline V gene sequence: CDR1 MNHNS, CDR2 SASEGT.

V gene TRBV27 combines with J gene TRBJ2-3, with 16 nucleotides matching TRBD2. Germline CDR1 is MNHEY and CDR2 is SMNVEV (reference sequence). The CDR3 has 19 amino acids. Trimming took 6 bases from V and 5 from J; bases not matched to a gene: 14. In nucleotides, the CDR3 is TGTGCCAGCAGCCCCTTAGTCGGGACTAGCGGGGGGGCAAAAGATACGCAGTATTTT. It specifies CASSPLVGTSGGAKDTQYF.

The gene calls are TRBV28 and TRBJ2-7; D unclear. V was shortened by 3 bases and J by 7 bases, with 13 bases between the two germline ends. CDR1 MDHEN and CDR2 SYDVKM come from the germline V gene. This CDR3 is built from 13 residues. Written as DNA, the CDR3 is TGTGCCAGCAGTTTGCCGACTCCCGCGGAGCAGTACTTC. It codes for CASSLPTPAEQYF.

J is TRBJ1-3 and V is TRBV28; D is ambiguous. The CDR3 sequence is 12 residues long. Looked up from germline, CDR1 is MDHEN and CDR2 is SYDVKM. Trimming removed 7 bases at V and 5 bases at J, with 9 bases between. CDR3 nucleotides: TGTGCCAGCACGACCCAAAGAAACACCATATATTTT. Its translation: CASTTQRNTIYF.

This sequence joins TRBV6-5 and TRBJ1-4, with D possibly matching TRBD1 (5 bases). This CDR3 comprises 14 residues. The V end lost 4 bases, the J end lost 4 bases, and 10 bases lay between the germline ends. The germline V gene has CDR1 MNHEY and CDR2 SVGAGI. The CDR3 coding sequence is TGTGCCAGCAGTTCGTCGGGGCTTAATGAAAAACTGTTTTTT. This encodes CASSSSGLNEKLFF.

This clonotype was detected a few times. The chain couples TRBV24-1 to TRBJ2-2; 8 nucleotides match TRBD1. Germline V gene data show CDR1 as KGHDR and CDR2 as SFDVKD. The J segment lost 6 bases and the V segment lost 4 bases, leaving 6 bases of the junction unmatched. The CDR3 has 15 residues. Here the CDR3 reads CATSEGQAYPGELFF. CDR3 coding DNA: TGTGCCACCAGTGAGGGACAGGCGTATCCCGGGGAGCTGTTTTTT.

This chain uses TRBV6-1 with TRBJ2-5; 9 bases match TRBD2. V lost 4 bases and J lost 2; bases outside the gene matches: 2. Germline lookup yields CDR1 MNHNS and CDR2 SASEGT. This CDR3 spans 14 amino acids. The CDR3 reads CASSASGGQETQYF. CDR3 nucleotides: TGTGCCAGCAGTGCAAGCGGGGGGCAAGAGACCCAGTACTTC.

At least ten counts were recorded for this clonotype. The chain links TRBV12-3 or TRBV12-4 to TRBJ2-1; a possible D gene is TRBD1 (5 bases). V was clipped by 7 bases and J by 6 bases, with 13 bases between them. The CDR3 is 13 residues long. The CDR3 sequence: CASMRQGPNEQFF. CDR3 sequence (DNA): TGTGCCAGCATGCGGCAGGGCCCCAATGAGCAGTTCTTC.

This clonotype showed up just a few times. The chain employs TRBV30 and TRBJ2-1; TRBD2 agrees at 14 bases. The CDR3 covers 18 residues. The V gene's germline CDR1 is GTSNPN and CDR2 SVGIG (reference sequence). V lost 7 bases to trimming and J lost 1 base; unmatched junction nucleotides: 12. CDR3 sequence: CAFDDRGTSGGSYNEQFF. Written as DNA, the CDR3 is TGTGCCTTCGACGACAGGGGGACTAGCGGGGGTTCCTACAATGAGCAGTTCTTC.